This is a list of T cell receptor beta chains from one sample in a study of OX40 agonist ivuxolimab in advanced cancers. Only in-frame clones appear in the TCRdb table, and some are missing; sequencing was by immunoSEQ multiplex PCR. The profile covers about 59,000 clones, with 87% appearing a single time and about 0.41% taken by the ten largest. This material consisted of CD4+ or CD8+ T cells sorted from blood, taken in a trial of the OX40 agonist ivuxolimab. These receptors originate from an adult with an advanced solid tumor such as melanoma, head and neck, liver or kidney cancer. The CDR3 runs from the conserved cysteine through the conserved F or W. D genes are given only for firm matches. Part of the rows lack a size; the others show once, few, many or a class for expanded clones.

d_gene	abundance	len	v_gene	j_gene	CDR3nt	CDR3aa
-	once	15	TRBV19	TRBJ1-5	TGTGCCAGCCACGACGGGGGGGTTGGCAATCAGCCCCAGCATTTT	CASHDGGVGNQPQHF
-	-	14	TRBV6-1	TRBJ1-1	TGTGCCAGCACCCCCGGCGGGTTGAACACTGAAGCTTTCTTT	CASTPGGLNTEAFF
TRBD2	-	19	TRBV11-2	TRBJ2-1	TGTGCCAGCAGCCTCCGGGGGGGCGGTGCGGAAAGCTCCTACAATGAGCAGTTCTTC	CASSLRGGGAESSYNEQFF
TRBD2	-	18	TRBV19	TRBJ2-1	TGTGCCAGTAGTTCCTGGGGGCGACTAGCGGGAACGGGGGATGAGCAGTTCTTC	CASSSWGRLAGTGDEQFF
-	once	15	TRBV6-5	TRBJ1-1	TGTGCCAGCACCTCTCGGAAGGGTAAGCACACTGAAGCTTTCTTT	CASTSRKGKHTEAFF
-	-	13	TRBV10-3	TRBJ1-1	TGTGCCATCAATGACTCCCCGAGCACTGAAGCTTTCTTT	CAINDSPSTEAFF
-	-	17	TRBV10-3	TRBJ1-3	TGTGCCATCAGCCGCGGGGACACGAGTTTCAGCAGAAACACCATATATTTT	CAISRGDTSFSRNTIYF
-	-	14	TRBV6-1	TRBJ2-5	TGTGCCAGCAGCGATGGACAGATCCAAGAGACCCAGTACTTC	CASSDGQIQETQYF
-	once	14	TRBV4-1	TRBJ2-5	TGCGCCAGCAGCCAGATGGGCTGGGGGGAGACCCAGTACTTC	CASSQMGWGETQYF
TRBD1	-	13	TRBV2	TRBJ1-1	TGTGCCAGCAGTCAGACAGGGGTCACTGAAGCTTTCTTT	CASSQTGVTEAFF
-	-	13	TRBV27	TRBJ2-1	TGTGCCAGCAGCCCCTTTAGCGGAAATGAGCAGTTCTTC	CASSPFSGNEQFF
-	-	16	TRBV27	TRBJ1-4	TGTGCCAGCAGTTCCCTTAATGCAGGGTATCGGGAAAAACTGTTTTTT	CASSSLNAGYREKLFF
-	-	15	TRBV7-2	TRBJ2-3	TGTGCCAGCAGCTTACAACCTTCAGGCACAGATACGCAGTATTTT	CASSLQPSGTDTQYF
-	-	18	TRBV28	TRBJ1-2	TGTGCCAGCATGGGTGGTTGGGGCGGGCTCCACCGATCCTATGGCTACACCTTC	CASMGGWGGLHRSYGYTF
-	once	13	TRBV19	TRBJ2-5	TGTGCCAGTAGTATTCCCCCGGCGGAGACCCAGTACTTC	CASSIPPAETQYF
-	-	15	TRBV19	TRBJ2-1	TGTGCCAGTAGTACCCAGGCCGGCCAGGGAGATGAGCAGTTCTTC	CASSTQAGQGDEQFF
-	-	14	TRBV5-6	TRBJ1-3	TGTGCCAGCAGCTTGGTGGGCACTGGAAACACCATATATTTT	CASSLVGTGNTIYF